The 5 T cell receptor beta chains listed next were all sequenced from one sample in a study of blood T cell repertoires in COVID-19. Sequencing used immunoSEQ multiplex PCR; TCRdb keeps in-frame clones, though not all of them. This table has about 73,000 clones, around 77% appearing once. Material: peripheral blood. The receptors shown here come from a man aged 65 to 79 with COVID-19, enrolled during active disease.

This clone was counted once. This chain uses TRBV7-2 with TRBJ2-7; maybe TRBD1 (5 bases). CDR1 and CDR2 (germline): SGHTA, FQGNSA. The CDR3 length is 14 residues. V dropped 5 bases and J dropped 4 bases, with 15 bases sitting between them. The CDR3 region has the DNA TGTGCCAGCAGCCTAGGGGTGGGGCCGTACGAGCAGTACTTC. Translated: CASSLGVGPYEQYF.

This clone turned up a few times. A read error may account for a junction end that differs from germline. The chain employs TRBV7-7 and TRBJ2-1; 8 nucleotides agree with TRBD1. Germline V gives CDR1 SSHAT, CDR2 FNYEAQ (reference sequence). CDR3 size: 14 residues. The CDR3 loop reads CASSLTGGNNEQFF. CDR3 DNA sequence: TGTGCTAGCAGCTTAACAGGGGGGAACAATGAGCAGTTCTTC.

The chain has TRBV28 and TRBJ1-2, with D perhaps matching TRBD1 (5 bases). The CDR3 is 15 residues long. Germline V CDR1 and CDR2: MDHEN, SYDVKM. Between the trimmed V and J ends, which lost 2 bases and 4 bases, there was a span of 14 bases. The CDR3 nucleotides are TGTGCCAGCAGTTTAGGGGGGGGAGGGACCTATGGCTACACCTTC. Translated: CASSLGGGGTYGYTF.

The V gene is TRBV5-1, the J gene TRBJ1-5, with D hard to call. V lost 0 bases to trimming and J lost 4 bases, with 5 bases between them. This CDR3 spans 13 amino acids. The germline CDR1 and CDR2 sequences are SGHRS and YFSETQ. The CDR3 DNA is TGCGCCAGCAGCTTGGACCTAAATCAGCCCCAGCATTTT. Its translation: CASSLDLNQPQHF. The variable domain in full, with the rest retrieved from reference TRBV5-1 and TRBJ1-5, is KAGVTQTPRYLIKTRGQQVTLSCSPISGHRSVSWYQQTPGQGLQFLFEYFSETQRNKGNFPGRFSGRQFSNSRSEMNVSTLELGDSALYLCASSLDLNQPQHFGDGTRLSIL.

This clone has more than one count but fewer than ten. The V and J genes are TRBV5-5 and TRBJ1-2; D call uncertain. Germline assignment: CDR1 SGHKS and CDR2 YYEKEE (reference sequence). This CDR3 region has 14 residues. V lost 4 bases and J 3 bases, leaving 13 bases between the germline ends. The CDR3: CASSLTAIDYGYTF. DNA for the CDR3: TGTGCCAGCAGCCTGACTGCCATCGACTATGGCTACACCTTC. Full variable domain (outside the CDR3, taken from reference TRBV5-5 and TRBJ1-2): DAGVTQSPTHLIKTRGQQVTLRCSPISGHKSVSWYQQVLGQGPQFIFQYYEKEERGRGNFPDRFSARQFPNYSSELNVNALLLGDSALYLCASSLTAIDYGYTFGSGTRLTVV.